This T cell receptor beta chain was sequenced in a study of T-cell memory formation after mild COVID-19. TCRdb called the 5' RACE reads again in MiXCR, with one record for every CDR3 protein. The top ten hold roughly a fifth of the sample, which has roughly 240,000 distinct CDR3 sequences, about 17% seen once. V lost 0 bases to trimming and J lost 7 bases, with 9 bases between them. From germline, CDR1 is SQVTM and CDR2 ANQGSEA. The CDR3 runs to 13 residues. The chain has TRBV29-1 and TRBJ2-2; weak D call: TRBD2 (6 bases). The specimen was PBMCs or a T cell subset sorted from them (not recorded which). This sequence was found in a man younger than 35 who had mild COVID-19 (a few samples of this study predate the infection). Cell type and time point are not known. CDR3 nucleotide sequence: TGCAGCGTTGAAGAGGGAGGAAGCGGGGAGCTGTTTTTT. Translation: CSVEEGGSGELFF.